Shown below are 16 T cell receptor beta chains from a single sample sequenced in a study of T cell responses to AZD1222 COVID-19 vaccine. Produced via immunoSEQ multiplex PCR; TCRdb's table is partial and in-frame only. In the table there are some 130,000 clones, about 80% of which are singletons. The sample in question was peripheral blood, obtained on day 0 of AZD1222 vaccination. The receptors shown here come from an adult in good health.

For the CDR3, the DNA is TGTGCCAGCAGCCGCCTGACAGGGCCGAACACTGAAGCTTTCTTT. This sequence encodes CASSRLTGPNTEAFF. The chain links TRBV3-1 (or the pseudogene TRBV3-2) to TRBJ1-1; the match to TRBD1 covers 7 bases. This CDR3 has 15 amino acids. V shed 4 bases, J shed 1 base, and the junction held 6 bases outside the gene matches. Per germline, CDR1 LGHDT and CDR2 YNNKEL (reference sequence).

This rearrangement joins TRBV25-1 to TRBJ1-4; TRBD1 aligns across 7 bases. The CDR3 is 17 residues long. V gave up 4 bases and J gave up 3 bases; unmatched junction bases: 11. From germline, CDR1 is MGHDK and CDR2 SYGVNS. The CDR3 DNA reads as TGTGCCAGCAGTGGCCGGGACAGCAAGAAAGCTAATGAAAAACTGTTTTTT. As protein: CASSGRDSKKANEKLFF. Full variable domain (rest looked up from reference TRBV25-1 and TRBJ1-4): EADIYQTPRYLVIGTGKKITLECSQTMGHDKMYWYQQDPGMELHLIHYSYGVNSTEKGDLSSESTVSRIRTEHFPLTLESARPSHTSQYLCASSGRDSKKANEKLFFGSGTQLSVL.

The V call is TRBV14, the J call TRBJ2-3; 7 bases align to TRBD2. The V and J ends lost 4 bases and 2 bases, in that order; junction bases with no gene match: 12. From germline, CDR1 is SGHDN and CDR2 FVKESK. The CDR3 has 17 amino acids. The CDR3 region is CASSLHPGRLATDTQYF. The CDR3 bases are TGTGCCAGCAGCCTCCACCCAGGGAGACTAGCCACAGATACGCAGTATTTT.

This chain's CDR3 is CASTDRGYSYEQYF. CDR3 coding DNA: TGTGCCAGCACAGACAGGGGCTACTCCTACGAGCAGTACTTC. The gene calls are TRBV2 and TRBJ2-7, with 8 bases lining up with TRBD1. Germline-derived CDR1 and CDR2 are SNHLY and FYNNEI. This CDR3 has 14 residues. With V trimmed by 7 bases and J by 0 bases, 5 bases remained unmatched.

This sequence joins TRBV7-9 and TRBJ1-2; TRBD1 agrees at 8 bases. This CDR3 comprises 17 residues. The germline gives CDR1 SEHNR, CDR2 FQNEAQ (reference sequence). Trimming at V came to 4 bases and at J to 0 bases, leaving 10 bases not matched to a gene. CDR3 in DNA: TGTGCCAGCAGCTCGGGTCCGGGACAGGCTGCTAACTATGGCTACACCTTC. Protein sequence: CASSSGPGQAANYGYTF.

The DNA for the CDR3 is TGTGCCACCAGCAGAGCCGGCAGCACAGATACGCAGTATTTT. Translated, it gives CATSRAGSTDTQYF. The V call is TRBV15, the J call TRBJ2-3, with unresolved D. CDR1 is LNHNV and CDR2 is YYDKDF in the germline V gene (reference sequence). This CDR3 has 14 amino acids. V was shortened by 1 base and J by 0 bases, with 5 bases between the two germline ends.

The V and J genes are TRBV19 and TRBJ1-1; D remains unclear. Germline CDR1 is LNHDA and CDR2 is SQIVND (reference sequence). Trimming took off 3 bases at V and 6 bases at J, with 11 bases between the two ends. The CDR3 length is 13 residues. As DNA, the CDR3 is TGTGCCAGTAGTATTGGCCGTCATGCTGAAGCTTTCTTT. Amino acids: CASSIGRHAEAFF.

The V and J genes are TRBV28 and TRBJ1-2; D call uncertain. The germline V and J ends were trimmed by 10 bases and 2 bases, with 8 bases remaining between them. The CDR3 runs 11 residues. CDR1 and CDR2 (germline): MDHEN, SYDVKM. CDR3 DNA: TGTGCCACTACAAGGAACTATGGCTACACCTTC. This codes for CATTRNYGYTF.

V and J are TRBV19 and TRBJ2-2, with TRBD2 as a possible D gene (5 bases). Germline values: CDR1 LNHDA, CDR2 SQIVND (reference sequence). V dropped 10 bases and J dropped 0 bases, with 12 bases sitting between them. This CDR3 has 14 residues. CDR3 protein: CATQRSSNTGELFF. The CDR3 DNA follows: TGTGCCACCCAGCGGAGTTCGAACACCGGGGAGCTGTTTTTT. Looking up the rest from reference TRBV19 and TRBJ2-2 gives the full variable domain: DGGITQSPKYLFRKEGQNVTLSCEQNLNHDAMYWYRQDPGQGLRLIYYSQIVNDFQKGDIAEGYSVSREKKESFPLTVTSAQKNPTAFYLCATQRSSNTGELFFGEGSRLTVL.

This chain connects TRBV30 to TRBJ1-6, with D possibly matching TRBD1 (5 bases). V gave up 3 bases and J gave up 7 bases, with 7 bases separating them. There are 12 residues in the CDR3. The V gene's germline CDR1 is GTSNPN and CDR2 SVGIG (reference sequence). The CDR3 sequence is CAWRGGNSPLHF. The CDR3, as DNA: TGTGCCTGGAGGGGGGGGAATTCACCCCTCCACTTT.

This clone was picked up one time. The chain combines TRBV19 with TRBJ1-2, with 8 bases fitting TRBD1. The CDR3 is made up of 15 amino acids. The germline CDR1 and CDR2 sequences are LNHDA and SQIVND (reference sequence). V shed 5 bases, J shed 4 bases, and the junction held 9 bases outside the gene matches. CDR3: CASSAIQGGVYGYTF. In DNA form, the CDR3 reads TGTGCCAGTAGTGCAATACAGGGGGGCGTCTATGGCTACACCTTC.

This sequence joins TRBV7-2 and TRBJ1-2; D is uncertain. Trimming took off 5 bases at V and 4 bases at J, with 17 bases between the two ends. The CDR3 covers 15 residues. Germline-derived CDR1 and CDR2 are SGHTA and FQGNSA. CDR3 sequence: CASSEVGSRGYGYTF. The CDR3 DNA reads TGTGCCAGCAGCGAGGTTGGGAGCAGAGGCTATGGCTACACCTTC.

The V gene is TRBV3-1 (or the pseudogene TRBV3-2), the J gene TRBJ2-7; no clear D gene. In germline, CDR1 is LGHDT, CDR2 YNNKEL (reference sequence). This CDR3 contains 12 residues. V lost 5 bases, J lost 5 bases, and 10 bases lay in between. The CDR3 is CASSFKGNEQYF. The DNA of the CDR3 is TGTGCCAGCAGCTTCAAGGGCAACGAGCAGTACTTC.

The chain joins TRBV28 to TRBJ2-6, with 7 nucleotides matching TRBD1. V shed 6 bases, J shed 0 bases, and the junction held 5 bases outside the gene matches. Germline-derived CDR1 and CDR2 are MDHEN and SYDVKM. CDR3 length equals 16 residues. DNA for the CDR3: TGTGCCAGCAGAGAACAGGGGCCCTCTGGGGCCAACGTCCTGACTTTC. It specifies CASREQGPSGANVLTF.

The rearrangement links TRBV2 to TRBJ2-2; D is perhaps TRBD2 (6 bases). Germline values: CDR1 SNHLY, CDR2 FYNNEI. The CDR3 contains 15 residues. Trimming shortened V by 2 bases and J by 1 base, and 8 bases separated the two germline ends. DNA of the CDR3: TGTGCCAGCAGTGAACAGGGACTGAACACCGGGGAGCTGTTTTTT. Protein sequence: CASSEQGLNTGELFF.

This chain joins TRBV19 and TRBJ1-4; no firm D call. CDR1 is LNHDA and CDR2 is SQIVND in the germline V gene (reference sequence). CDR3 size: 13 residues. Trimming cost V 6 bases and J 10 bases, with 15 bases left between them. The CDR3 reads CASREGRAGKLFF. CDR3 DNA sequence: TGTGCCAGTAGGGAGGGAAGGGCTGGAAAACTGTTTTTT.